This record concerns one T cell receptor beta chain sequence. In the original processing: Amplification of reference gene primers provided the estimated nucleated cell counts. Profiled with immunoSEQ multiplex PCR; TCRdb holds only in-frame clones, not every one. That table furnishes V, J and clone size, whereas the DNA furnished D and trimming. This sample has approximately 200,000 clones; around 87% occur once, and the top ten carry approximately 3.4%. Per germline, CDR1 SNHLY and CDR2 FYNNEI. Trimming removed 2 bases from V and 1 base from J, with 2 bases in between. The CDR3 length is 12 residues. Those who participated ranged in age from about 18 to 89 years and resided in about two dozen US areas. Clinical history as reported by participants underpinned cohort assignment. These data come from a study of blood T cell repertoires in COVID-19. The wider study: T cells, B-cell-depleted T cells, or PBMCs supplied cDNA or gDNA.

The chain employs TRBV2 and TRBJ1-1; D call uncertain. The sequence was obtained from a young woman in a cohort exposed to, infected with or recovered from COVID-19 (not recorded which). The sequenced sample consisted of PBMCs or T cells enriched from blood (not recorded which). The chain's CDR3 is CASSEQNTEAFF. The CDR3 nucleotides are TGTGCCAGCAGTGAACAGAACACTGAAGCTTTCTTT. Complete variable domain (other parts from reference TRBV2 and TRBJ1-1): EPEVTQTPSHQVTQMGQEVILRCVPISNHLYFYWYRQILGQKVEFLVSFYNNEISEKSEIFDDQFSVERPDGSNFTLKIRSTKLEDSAMYFCASSEQNTEAFFGQGTRLTVV.